The rows below give T cell receptor beta chains drawn from one sample of a study of CD8 T cells in Susac syndrome. TCRdb processed the immunoSEQ multiplex PCR reads anew with MiXCR; each CDR3 protein has one entry. The sample yields about 290,000 distinct CDR3 sequences, roughly 85% seen once. Sequenced: CD8+ T cells from PBMCs. The receptors here all came from a human donor with multiple sclerosis. The CDR3 runs from the conserved cysteine through the conserved F or W. D genes are given only for firm matches. Expanded clones get a size class; other rows say once, few or many, or leave the size out.

TRBV2	-	TRBJ2-7	-	CASSIPNDEQYF	TGTGCCAGCAGTATACCCAATGACGAGCAGTACTTC
TRBV4-1	TRBD1	TRBJ2-7	-	CASSPRGTGAYEQYF	TGCGCCAGCAGCCCCCGTGGGACAGGGGCCTACGAGCAGTACTTC
TRBV28	-	TRBJ2-5	-	CASSFRVQETQYF	TGTGCCAGCAGTTTTAGGGTCCAAGAGACCCAGTACTTC
TRBV12-3/TRBV12-4	TRBD2	TRBJ2-7	-	CASSWASGSNEQYF	TGTGCCAGCAGTTGGGCTAGCGGGAGTAACGAGCAGTACTTC
TRBV11-2	-	TRBJ2-1	-	CASSLGTTEQFF	TGTGCCAGCAGCTTAGGTACGACAGAGCAGTTCTTC
TRBV5-4	-	TRBJ2-1	few	CASSLARGNEQFF	TGTGCCAGCAGCTTGGCTAGAGGCAATGAGCAGTTCTTC
TRBV28	-	TRBJ2-2	-	CASSLSERGELFF	TGTGCCAGCAGTTTATCGGAGCGCGGGGAGCTGTTTTTT
TRBV6-2/TRBV6-3	-	TRBJ2-7	-	CASSYDPGEQYF	TGTGCCAGCAGTTACGATCCGGGCGAGCAGTACTTC
TRBV4-3	-	TRBJ1-1	-	CASSQEIGGTEAFF	TGCGCCAGCAGCCAAGAGATAGGGGGAACTGAAGCTTTCTTT
TRBV4-3	-	TRBJ2-7	-	CASSHTPEAGYEQYF	TGCGCCAGCAGCCACACTCCAGAGGCCGGCTACGAGCAGTACTTC
TRBV5-4	-	TRBJ2-5	-	CASSTVTRETQYF	TGTGCCAGCAGCACGGTTACTCGAGAGACCCAGTACTTC
TRBV5-6	-	TRBJ1-2	-	CASSLMAGRARGYTF	TGTGCCAGCAGCTTGATGGCAGGGCGCGCACGTGGCTACACCTTC
TRBV6-5	-	TRBJ2-4	-	CASSHEIRELDIQYF	TGTGCCAGCAGTCATGAGATACGGGAACTGGACATTCAGTACTTC
TRBV11-2	TRBD2	TRBJ2-1	-	CASSLEGLAGYEQFF	TGTGCCAGCAGCTTAGAAGGACTAGCGGGCTATGAGCAGTTCTTC
TRBV25-1	-	TRBJ2-1	-	CASSESSPRRSSYNEQFF	TGTGCCAGCAGTGAATCATCTCCACGGCGGAGCTCCTACAATGAGCAGTTCTTC
TRBV19	-	TRBJ2-1	-	CASKMADYNEQFF	TGTGCCAGTAAAATGGCGGACTACAATGAGCAGTTCTTC
TRBV6-5	TRBD1	TRBJ1-2	-	CASSYWGQGGGYTF	TGTGCCAGCAGTTACTGGGGACAGGGCGGTGGCTACACCTTC
TRBV7-9	TRBD1	TRBJ2-1	-	CASSLVVGTGNTYEQFF	TGTGCCAGCAGCTTAGTCGTGGGGACAGGGAATACATATGAGCAGTTCTTC
TRBV19	TRBD1	TRBJ1-2	-	CASSTGQLIYGYTF	TGTGCCAGTAGTACGGGACAGCTTATCTATGGCTACACCTTC
TRBV6-2/TRBV6-3	TRBD1	TRBJ1-2	-	CASKPTRGQGYGYTF	TGTGCCAGCAAACCCACCAGGGGACAGGGCTATGGCTACACCTTC
TRBV7-6	TRBD2	TRBJ2-7	-	CASSLGREGPYEQYF	TGTGCCAGCAGCTTAGGGCGGGAGGGACCCTACGAGCAGTACTTC
TRBV29-1	TRBD2	TRBJ2-1	-	CSVEGVRASGEYNEQFF	TGCAGCGTTGAAGGGGTTAGGGCTAGCGGGGAATACAATGAGCAGTTCTTC
TRBV7-8	-	TRBJ1-5	-	CASSLAGWADSSNQPQHF	TGTGCCAGCAGCTTAGCTGGTTGGGCAGACTCTAGCAATCAGCCCCAGCATTTT
TRBV4-2	TRBD2	TRBJ2-4	-	CASSTLGVVSGRVLPKNIQYF	TGTGCCAGCAGCACATTAGGGGTAGTTAGCGGGAGGGTCTTACCCAAAAACATTCAGTACTTC
TRBV4-3	TRBD2	TRBJ2-4	once	CASSQDSGTSGSRRYF	TGCGCCAGCAGCCAGGATTCCGGGACTAGCGGGAGTAGAAGGTACTTC
TRBV7-3	-	TRBJ2-1	-	CASSLGFGTDYNEQFF	TGTGCCAGCAGCTTAGGATTCGGGACGGACTACAATGAGCAGTTCTTC
TRBV5-5	-	TRBJ1-2	-	CASSMGPFGYGYTF	TGTGCCAGCAGCATGGGACCCTTCGGCTATGGCTACACCTTC
TRBV27	TRBD2	TRBJ2-3	-	CASSFFLAGASDTQYF	TGTGCCAGCAGTTTTTTTCTAGCGGGAGCATCGGATACGCAGTATTTT
TRBV5-5	-	TRBJ2-2	-	CASSFTGSGELFF	TGTGCCAGCAGCTTTACGGGTTCCGGGGAGCTGTTTTTT
TRBV13	TRBD1	TRBJ2-7	-	CASSSRAGTGPYYEQYF	TGTGCCAGCAGCTCCCGAGCCGGGACAGGACCCTACTACGAGCAGTACTTC
TRBV28	-	TRBJ1-5	-	CASSIRQWGQPQHF	TGTGCCAGCAGTATAAGACAGTGGGGTCAGCCCCAGCATTTT
TRBV4-1	-	TRBJ2-5	-	CASSQGDRYQETQYF	TGCGCCAGCAGCCAAGGGGACCGATACCAAGAGACCCAGTACTTC
TRBV12-3/TRBV12-4	-	TRBJ2-7	-	CASSPALARTYEQYF	TGTGCCAGCAGCCCCGCACTGGCGCGCACCTACGAGCAGTACTTC
TRBV20-1	-	TRBJ2-3	-	CSARDSRDRTDTQYF	TGCAGTGCTAGAGATTCGCGGGACCGCACAGATACGCAGTATTTT
TRBV7-2	-	TRBJ1-1	-	CASSPSGSQMNTEAFF	TGTGCCAGCAGCCCTAGCGGCAGTCAGATGAACACTGAAGCTTTCTTT
TRBV7-9	-	TRBJ1-2	once	CASTPPHREYYGYTF	TGTGCCAGCACCCCCCCGCACAGGGAGTACTATGGCTACACCTTC
TRBV6-1	TRBD1	TRBJ2-7	-	CASSPTGGFYEQYF	TGTGCCAGCAGTCCTACAGGGGGCTTCTACGAGCAGTACTTC
TRBV4-1	TRBD2	TRBJ2-1	-	CASSQFGLANFYNEQFF	TGCGCCAGCAGCCAATTTGGACTAGCTAATTTTTACAATGAGCAGTTCTTC